A selection of T cell receptor beta chains follows, all from one sample in a study of cytomegalovirus exposure and HLA in healthy donors. TCRdb's table, derived via immunoSEQ multiplex PCR, lists solely in-frame clones and lacks some. The sample has under 100,000 clones, around a tenth seen once. Sequencing was done on a sample of PBMCs. The receptors were gathered from a man between 60 and 75 years old in good health and CMV-seropositive. The CDR3 runs from the conserved cysteine through the conserved F or W. A D gene is named only where the DNA matches it firmly. Clone size is stated in some rows and not others, as once, few, many or a class when expanded.

clone_size,v_call,d_call,j_call,cdr3_aa,cdr3_nt
.,TRBV6-1,.,TRBJ1-5,CASSEALSRLGNQPQHF,TGTGCCAGCAGTGAAGCGCTTAGTCGCCTAGGCAATCAGCCCCAGCATTTT
.,TRBV10-3,.,TRBJ1-3,CAIKEDSLGNTIYF,TGTGCCATCAAAGAGGACAGTCTTGGAAACACCATATATTTT
few,TRBV9,TRBD1,TRBJ1-2,CASSVGQGNYGYTF,TGTGCCAGCAGCGTTGGACAGGGTAACTATGGCTACACCTTC
.,TRBV7-2,.,TRBJ2-7,CASSLAISDYEQYF,TGTGCCAGCAGCTTAGCAATTAGCGACTACGAGCAGTACTTC
few,TRBV30,.,TRBJ1-5,CAWSQNGISPQHF,TGTGCCTGGAGCCAAAACGGGATTTCGCCCCAGCATTTT
.,TRBV18,.,TRBJ1-3,CATSRAASGNTIYF,TGTGCCACCTCCAGGGCAGCCTCTGGAAACACCATATATTTT
.,TRBV7-9,.,TRBJ1-2,CASSPALLSIGGGYTF,TGTGCCAGCAGCCCAGCCTTATTGAGCATCGGGGGAGGCTACACCTTC
.,TRBV7-9,.,TRBJ2-5,CASSLAGDQETQYF,TGTGCCAGCAGCTTAGCCGGGGACCAAGAGACCCAGTACTTC
.,TRBV5-1,TRBD2,TRBJ2-3,CASSLAFGLAGSGDTQYF,TGCGCCAGCAGCTTGGCCTTCGGACTAGCGGGATCGGGAGATACGCAGTATTTT
.,TRBV5-1,.,TRBJ2-3,CASRWTDTDTQYF,TGCGCCAGCAGGTGGACAGACACAGATACGCAGTATTTT
many,TRBV2,.,TRBJ2-7,CASSETTQHEQYF,TGTGCCAGCAGTGAAACGACACAACACGAGCAGTACTTC
few,TRBV6-5,.,TRBJ1-4,CASSLGQRNEKLFF,TGTGCCAGCAGTTTAGGACAGCGTAATGAAAAACTGTTTTTT
few,TRBV9,.,TRBJ1-1,CASSVVVGRTEAFF,TGTGCCAGCAGCGTAGTGGTGGGCAGGACTGAAGCTTTCTTT
few,TRBV5-1,.,TRBJ2-3,CASSGIYASEDTDTQYF,TGCGCCAGCAGCGGGATCTACGCTAGCGAAGACACAGATACGCAGTATTTT
few,TRBV7-2,.,TRBJ1-3,CASSASTGVSGNTIYF,TGTGCCAGCAGCGCATCGACAGGAGTCTCTGGAAACACCATATATTTT
.,TRBV27,TRBD1,TRBJ2-2,CASSGDGQVTGELFF,TGTGCCAGCAGTGGGGACGGACAGGTCACCGGGGAGCTGTTTTTT
.,TRBV4-2,TRBD2,TRBJ2-3,CASRSSGASTDTQYF,TGTGCCAGCAGGTCTAGCGGGGCTAGCACAGATACGCAGTATTTT
.,TRBV28,TRBD2,TRBJ2-7,CASSPAGSLNEQYF,TGTGCCAGCAGTCCAGCGGGATCTCTCAACGAGCAGTACTTC
.,TRBV5-1,TRBD1,TRBJ1-1,CASSLTGALNTEAFF,TGCGCCAGCAGCTTAACAGGGGCCCTGAACACTGAAGCTTTCTTT
few,TRBV6-4,TRBD2,TRBJ2-1,CASRAGGLAHNEQFF,TGTGCCAGCAGGGCCGGGGGACTAGCGCACAATGAGCAGTTCTTC
.,TRBV4-1,.,TRBJ1-3,CASSQEILLGTSGNTIYF,TGCGCCAGCAGCCAAGAAATCCTTCTAGGGACATCTGGAAACACCATATATTTT
few,TRBV25-1,.,TRBJ1-2,CASSVTGRGGYTF,TGTGCCAGCAGTGTCACAGGGAGGGGTGGCTACACCTTC
few,TRBV5-1,.,TRBJ2-5,CASSFEGVNKGTQYF,TGCGCCAGCAGCTTCGAGGGTGTCAATAAGGGGACCCAGTACTTC
few,TRBV7-2,.,TRBJ2-7,CASSLDYYEQYF,TGTGCCAGCAGCTTAGACTACTACGAGCAGTACTTC
.,TRBV5-4,.,TRBJ1-6,CASSLEGIGALHF,TGTGCCAGCAGCTTGGAGGGGATCGGAGCCCTCCACTTT
few,TRBV18,.,TRBJ2-7,CASSPQAHEQYF,TGTGCCAGCTCACCCCAGGCCCACGAGCAGTACTTC
few,TRBV5-1,.,TRBJ1-5,CASSLEGQTNQPQHF,TGCGCCAGCAGCTTGGAAGGACAGACCAATCAGCCCCAGCATTTT
.,TRBV21-1,.,TRBJ2-3,CASSKARQRGTDTQYF,TGTGCCAGCAGCAAAGCGAGGCAGCGCGGCACAGATACGCAGTATTTT
few,TRBV19,.,TRBJ2-1,CASLTGSEQFF,TGTGCCAGTTTAACAGGGAGTGAGCAGTTCTTC
.,TRBV28,.,TRBJ2-3,CASRFSSRTDTQYF,TGTGCCAGCAGGTTTTCTTCTCGCACAGATACGCAGTATTTT
few,TRBV7-6,.,TRBJ1-2,CASSRQAHGYTF,TGTGCCAGCAGCCGTCAGGCGCATGGCTACACCTTC
.,TRBV5-1,TRBD2,TRBJ2-5,CASTIGGLAGQETQYF,TGCGCCAGCACCATCGGTGGCCTAGCGGGGCAAGAGACCCAGTACTTC
.,TRBV6-5,.,TRBJ2-5,CASSGSQETQYF,TGTGCCAGCTCGGGGTCGCAAGAGACCCAGTACTTC